This T cell receptor beta chain originates from a study of CD8 T cells in ankylosing spondylitis. General observations from the study: Characteristic, it appeared, of ankylosing spondylitis blood was a TCR beta motif of fewer than 10 highly homologous variants.

MiXCR, applied by TCRdb to the 5' RACE reads, yields one record per CDR3 protein. Seen here are roughly 440,000 distinct CDR3 sequences, about 15% observed once, and the top ten hold 0.85% to 1.3%. The CDR3 consists of 13 residues. Germline V CDR1 and CDR2: SGHNT, YENEEA. Trimming took 2 bases from V and 5 from J, leaving 8 bases between them. Turning to this clonotype: The antigen is undetermined.

Sequencing was done on a sample of blood, either unsorted or a sorted T cell fraction (not recorded which). The receptor's source is a male donor with ankylosing spondylitis. The chain joins TRBV11-3 to TRBJ2-3; D is unresolved. CDR3 DNA sequence: TGTGCCAGCAGCTTATACGAGCGAGATACGCAGTATTTT. This gives the protein CASSLYERDTQYF.